This T cell receptor (beta chain) was found in a study of blood T cell repertoires in COVID-19. Study information: There were acute and convalescent COVID-19 samples, and they came from the United States, Italy and Spain.

The germline gives CDR1 SGHNT, CDR2 YYREEE (reference sequence). This CDR3 has 16 amino acids. The germline V and J ends were trimmed by 1 base and 6 bases, with 17 bases remaining between them. As processed by the authors: The authors estimated nucleated cell counts from reference gene primer amplification. Profiled with immunoSEQ multiplex PCR; TCRdb holds only in-frame clones, not every one. That table gives V, J and clone size, and the DNA gave D and trimming. The data contain some 180,000 clones, 82% of them singletons. This clone was seen more than once but under ten times. The Seattle patients, enrolled during active infection, were followed longitudinally.

The TCR sequence derives from an older woman with COVID-19, enrolled during active disease. Input material: peripheral blood. The V and J genes are TRBV5-4 and TRBJ2-1, with D uncertain. DNA for the CDR3: TGTGCCAGCAGCTTGCCCGGGTCTCGTCTGGGCAATGAGCAGTTCTTC. Its protein product is CASSLPGSRLGNEQFF. The whole variable domain, remainder taken from reference TRBV5-4 and TRBJ2-1, is ETGVTQSPTHLIKTRGQQVTLRCSSQSGHNTVSWYQQALGQGPQFIFQYYREEENGRGNFPPRFSGLQFPNYSSELNVNALELDDSALYLCASSLPGSRLGNEQFFGPGTRLTVL.